These 21 T cell receptor beta chains came from one sample sequenced in a study of T cells after somatic rescue of genetic block. TCRdb keeps only in-frame clones here, not all; method: immunoSEQ multiplex PCR. The sample lists 70,000 or so clones; 92% were seen once. Specimen: peripheral blood mononuclear cells (PBMCs). These receptors all come from a man in his forties or fifties.

The CDR3: CASSPLRESSYNEQFF. CDR3 bases: TGTGCCAGCAGCCCCCTTAGGGAGAGCTCCTACAATGAGCAGTTCTTC. This rearrangement joins TRBV5-4 to TRBJ2-1; tentative D call: TRBD2 (5 bases). The CDR3 covers 16 residues. From germline, CDR1 is SGHNT and CDR2 YYREEE (reference sequence). The V gene lost 4 bases and the J gene lost 0 bases, with 14 bases spanning the gap.

The J gene is TRBJ2-7, the V gene TRBV28; D ambiguous. Germline V gene sequence: CDR1 MDHEN, CDR2 SYDVKM. The germline V and J ends were trimmed by 3 bases and 1 base, with 7 bases remaining between them. The CDR3 length is 13 residues. CDR3 coding DNA: TGTGCCAGCAGTTTCCAGGTTTCCTACGAGCAGTACTTC. Translated: CASSFQVSYEQYF.

This clone occurred a few times. The V gene is TRBV7-3, the J gene TRBJ1-1, with no clear D. CDR3 length: 13 amino acids. With 7 bases removed from V and 1 base from J, the gap between germline ends came to 10 bases. In germline, CDR1 is SGHTA, CDR2 FQGTGA. CDR3: CASKVGQNTEAFF. CDR3 coding DNA: TGTGCCAGCAAGGTTGGGCAGAACACTGAAGCTTTCTTT.

The CDR3 sequence is CASSSGIYNEQFF. The CDR3 DNA reads TGTGCCAGCAGTTCCGGGATTTACAATGAGCAGTTCTTC. This chain uses TRBV6-5 with TRBJ2-1; D might be TRBD2 (5 bases). CDR1 and CDR2 (germline): MNHEY, SVGAGI. The CDR3 sequence is 13 residues long. Trimming shortened V by 4 bases and J by 4 bases, and 8 bases separated the two germline ends.

The chain joins TRBV28 to TRBJ2-3; D is unresolved. The CDR3 extends over 14 amino acids. The ends were cut back, 3 bases at V and 3 bases at J, with 10 bases in the middle. Germline V gene lookup returns CDR1 MDHEN and CDR2 SYDVKM. Here the CDR3 reads CASSFGLATDTQYF. The CDR3 DNA is TGTGCCAGCAGTTTTGGCTTAGCAACAGATACGCAGTATTTT.

The chain links TRBV5-4 to TRBJ2-1; D tentatively fits TRBD1 or TRBD2 (6 bases each). The CDR3 is made up of 13 amino acids. V gave up 4 bases and J gave up 12 bases, with 17 bases separating them. CDR1 SGHNT and CDR2 YYREEE come from the germline V gene (reference sequence). In nucleotides, the CDR3 is TGTGCCAGCAGCGAGGGGACACCCGGGGGGCAGTTCTTC. Translation gives CASSEGTPGGQFF.

The chain joins TRBV5-1 to TRBJ2-7, with D possibly TRBD2 on 6 matching bases. Per germline, CDR1 SGHRS and CDR2 YFSETQ. The CDR3 runs 12 residues. The V gene lost 3 bases and the J gene lost 6 bases, with 10 bases spanning the gap. CDR3 nucleotides: TGCGCCAGCAGCTGGGCGGGATTCGAGCAGTACTTC. Its protein product is CASSWAGFEQYF. Complete variable domain (other parts from reference TRBV5-1 and TRBJ2-7): KAGVTQTPRYLIKTRGQQVTLSCSPISGHRSVSWYQQTPGQGLQFLFEYFSETQRNKGNFPGRFSGRQFSNSRSEMNVSTLELGDSALYLCASSWAGFEQYFGPGTRLTVT.

The J gene is TRBJ1-5, the V gene TRBV2; 10 bases map to TRBD1. The CDR3 is 15 amino acids. With V trimmed by 2 bases and J by 4 bases, 2 bases remained unmatched. Germline lookup yields CDR1 SNHLY and CDR2 FYNNEI. The CDR3 DNA is TGTGCCAGCAGTGAATGGACAGGGGGGAATCAGCCCCAGCATTTT. Amino acids: CASSEWTGGNQPQHF.

The rearrangement uses TRBV6-5 and TRBJ1-6; D is unclear. Germline CDR1 and CDR2: MNHEY and SVGAGI. V was pared by 6 bases and J by 2 bases, with 8 bases between. The CDR3 extends over 14 amino acids. CDR3: CASRSGTYNSPLHF. CDR3 nucleotide sequence: TGTGCCAGCAGGTCCGGGACCTATAATTCACCCCTCCACTTT.

This chain joins TRBV29-1 and TRBJ2-7, with D possibly TRBD1 on 5 matching bases. From germline, CDR1 is SQVTM and CDR2 ANQGSEA. Trimming removed 6 bases at V and 0 bases at J, with 9 bases between. This CDR3 comprises 12 residues. This CDR3 reads CSVRTPSYEQYF. The CDR3 DNA follows: TGCAGCGTACGGACACCCTCCTACGAGCAGTACTTC.

The CDR3: CASSLIAGPSLMAQYF. Here the CDR3 DNA reads TGTGCCAGCAGCTTAATTGCTGGGCCCTCCCTCATGGCGCAGTACTTC. The chain joins TRBV7-2 to TRBJ2-7; the D is unclear. Germline V gene data show CDR1 as SGHTA and CDR2 as FQGNSA. V gave up 2 bases and J gave up 9 bases, with 23 bases separating them. The CDR3 loop spans 16 amino acids.

This clone has only a few counts. This chain links TRBV6-1 with TRBJ2-7; maybe TRBD1 (7 bases). Trimming took off 6 bases at V and 6 bases at J, with 15 bases between the two ends. Looked up from germline, CDR1 is MNHNS and CDR2 is SASEGT. This CDR3 region has 13 residues. CDR3 coding DNA: TGTGCCAGCAGAGAGACAGGGAGGTCCGAGCAGTACTTC. As protein: CASRETGRSEQYF.

The chain uses TRBV5-1 and TRBJ2-3; TRBD1 matches at 8 bases. The germline gives CDR1 SGHRS, CDR2 YFSETQ. The CDR3 sequence is 15 residues long. V lost 2 bases to trimming and J lost 9 bases; unmatched junction nucleotides: 11. The chain's CDR3 is CASSFGGQGPLTQYF. The CDR3 DNA follows: TGCGCCAGCAGCTTTGGTGGACAGGGCCCTCTCACGCAGTATTTT.

The chain recombines TRBV6-1 with TRBJ1-1; 8 nucleotides match TRBD1. Germline V gene data show CDR1 as MNHNS and CDR2 as SASEGT. The CDR3 is made up of 13 amino acids. J lost 3 bases, V lost 4 bases, and 1 base had no gene match. CDR3 region: CASSVQGDTEAFF. The CDR3 DNA sequence: TGTGCCAGCAGTGTACAGGGGGACACTGAAGCTTTCTTT.

The rearrangement links TRBV7-9 to TRBJ2-1; D might be TRBD2 (6 bases). CDR3 length: 14 amino acids. V lost 5 bases to trimming and J lost 8 bases, with 16 bases between them. CDR1 is SEHNR, CDR2 FQNEAQ, per germline (reference sequence). The CDR3 loop is CASSEGSSDYEQFF. The DNA for the CDR3 is TGTGCCAGCAGCGAAGGATCTAGCGATTATGAGCAGTTCTTC.

The rearrangement uses TRBV28 and TRBJ2-4; D is tentatively TRBD1 or TRBD2 (6 bases each). This CDR3 has 13 residues. V was clipped by 6 bases and J by 8 bases, with 14 bases between them. Per the germline V gene, CDR1 is MDHEN and CDR2 is SYDVKM. The CDR3 loop reads CASRAGHRDIQYF. CDR3 nucleotides: TGTGCCAGCAGGGCGGGACATAGGGACATTCAGTACTTC.

CDR3 region: CASSMRLFSGRTTDTQYF. The DNA of the CDR3 is TGTGCCAGTAGTATGAGGCTCTTTAGCGGGAGGACCACAGATACGCAGTATTTT. The chain employs TRBV19 and TRBJ2-3; 10 nucleotides align to TRBD2. The CDR3 runs to 18 residues. CDR1 LNHDA and CDR2 SQIVND come from the germline V gene (reference sequence). Losses at the gene ends were 3 bases for V and 2 bases for J; bases not matched to a gene: 11.

The chain joins TRBV4-1 to TRBJ2-3; D remains unclear. The CDR3 has 17 amino acids. CDR1 and CDR2 from the germline V gene are MGHRA and YSYEKL. V was trimmed by 4 bases and J by 2 bases, leaving 19 bases between them. CDR3 in amino acids: CASSRKSSVSSTDTQYF. CDR3 DNA: TGCGCCAGCAGCCGCAAGTCGTCTGTCTCGTCCACAGATACGCAGTATTTT.

The V and J genes are TRBV7-9 and TRBJ1-1; TRBD1 matches at 7 bases. The CDR3 has 17 residues. Germline V lookup: CDR1 SEHNR, CDR2 FQNEAQ (reference sequence). Trimming removed 4 bases from V and 1 base from J; junction bases left unmatched: 12. The CDR3 nucleotides read TGTGCCAGCAGCTCCCACCGGGACAGACTGCAGAACACTGAAGCTTTCTTT. Translation: CASSSHRDRLQNTEAFF.

The chain is built from TRBV19 and TRBJ2-3, with D tentatively TRBD2 (5 bases). The CDR3 spans 14 residues. Trimming removed 6 bases at V and 3 bases at J, with 13 bases between. Looked up from germline, CDR1 is LNHDA and CDR2 is SQIVND (reference sequence). This CDR3 is CASRREIGTDTQYF. CDR3 sequence (DNA): TGTGCCAGTAGACGGGAAATAGGGACAGATACGCAGTATTTT. The entire variable domain, with the rest obtained from reference TRBV19 and TRBJ2-3, is as follows: DGGITQSPKYLFRKEGQNVTLSCEQNLNHDAMYWYRQDPGQGLRLIYYSQIVNDFQKGDIAEGYSVSREKKESFPLTVTSAQKNPTAFYLCASRREIGTDTQYFGPGTRLTVL.

The V and J genes are TRBV7-9 and TRBJ2-2; D unresolved. The germline V gene encodes CDR1 SEHNR and CDR2 FQNEAQ (reference sequence). The CDR3 length is 15 residues. Trimming removed 3 bases at V and 0 bases at J, with 8 bases between. In nucleotides, the CDR3 is TGTGCCAGCAGCTTTTGGCAGACGAACACCGGGGAGCTGTTTTTT. This sequence encodes CASSFWQTNTGELFF.